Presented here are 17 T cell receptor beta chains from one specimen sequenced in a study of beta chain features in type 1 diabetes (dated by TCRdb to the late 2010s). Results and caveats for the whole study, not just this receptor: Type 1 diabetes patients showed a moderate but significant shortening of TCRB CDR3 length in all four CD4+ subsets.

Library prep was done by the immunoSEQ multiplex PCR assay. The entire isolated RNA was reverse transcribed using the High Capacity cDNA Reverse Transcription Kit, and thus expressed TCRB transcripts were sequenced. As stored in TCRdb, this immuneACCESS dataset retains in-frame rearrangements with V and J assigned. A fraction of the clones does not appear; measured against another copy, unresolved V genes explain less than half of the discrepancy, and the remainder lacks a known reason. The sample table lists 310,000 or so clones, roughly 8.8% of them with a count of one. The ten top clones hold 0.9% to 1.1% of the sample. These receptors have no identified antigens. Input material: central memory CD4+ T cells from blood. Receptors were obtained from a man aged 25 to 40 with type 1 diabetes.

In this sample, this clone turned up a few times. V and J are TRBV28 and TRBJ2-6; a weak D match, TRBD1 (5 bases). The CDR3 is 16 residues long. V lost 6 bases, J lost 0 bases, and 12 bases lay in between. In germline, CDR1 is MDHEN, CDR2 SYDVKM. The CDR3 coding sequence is TGTGCCAGCAGAGCTCCAGGGTTCTCTGGGGCCAACGTCCTGACTTTC. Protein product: CASRAPGFSGANVLTF.

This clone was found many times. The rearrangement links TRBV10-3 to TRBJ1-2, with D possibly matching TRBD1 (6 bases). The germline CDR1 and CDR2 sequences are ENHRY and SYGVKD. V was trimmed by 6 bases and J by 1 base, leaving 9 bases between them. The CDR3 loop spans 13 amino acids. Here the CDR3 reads CAIRDSNNYGYTF. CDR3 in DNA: TGTGCCATCAGGGACAGTAATAACTATGGCTACACCTTC.

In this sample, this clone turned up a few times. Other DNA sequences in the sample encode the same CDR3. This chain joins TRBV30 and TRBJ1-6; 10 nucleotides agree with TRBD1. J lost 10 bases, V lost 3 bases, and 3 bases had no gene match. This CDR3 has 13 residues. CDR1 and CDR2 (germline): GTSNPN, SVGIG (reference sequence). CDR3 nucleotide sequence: TGTGCCTGGAGGGGACAGGGGAACTCACCCCTCCACTTT. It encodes CAWRGQGNSPLHF.

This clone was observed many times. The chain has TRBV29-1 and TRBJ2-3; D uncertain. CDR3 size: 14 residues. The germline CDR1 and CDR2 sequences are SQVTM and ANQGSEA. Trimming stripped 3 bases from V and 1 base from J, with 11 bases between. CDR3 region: CSVDPRNGTDTQYF. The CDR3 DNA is TGCAGCGTTGACCCCAGGAACGGCACAGATACGCAGTATTTT.

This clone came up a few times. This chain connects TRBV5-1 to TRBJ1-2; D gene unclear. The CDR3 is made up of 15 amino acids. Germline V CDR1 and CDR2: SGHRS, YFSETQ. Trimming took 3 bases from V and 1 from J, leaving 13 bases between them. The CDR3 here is CASSSMGMSNYGYTF. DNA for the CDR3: TGCGCCAGCAGCTCGATGGGCATGAGTAACTATGGCTACACCTTC.

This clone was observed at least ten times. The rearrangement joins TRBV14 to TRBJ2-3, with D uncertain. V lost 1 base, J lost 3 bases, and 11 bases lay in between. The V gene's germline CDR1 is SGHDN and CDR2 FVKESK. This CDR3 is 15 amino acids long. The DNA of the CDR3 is TGTGCCAGCAGCCAAGGGCAGCCGAAGACAGATACGCAGTATTTT. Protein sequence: CASSQGQPKTDTQYF.

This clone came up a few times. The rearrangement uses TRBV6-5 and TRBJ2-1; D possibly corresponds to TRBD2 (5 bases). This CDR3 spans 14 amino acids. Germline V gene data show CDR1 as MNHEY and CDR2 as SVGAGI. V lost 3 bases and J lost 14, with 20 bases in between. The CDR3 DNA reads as TGTGCCAGCAGTTATACCGGACCGGGCCTCGGGGAGTTCTTC. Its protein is CASSYTGPGLGEFF.

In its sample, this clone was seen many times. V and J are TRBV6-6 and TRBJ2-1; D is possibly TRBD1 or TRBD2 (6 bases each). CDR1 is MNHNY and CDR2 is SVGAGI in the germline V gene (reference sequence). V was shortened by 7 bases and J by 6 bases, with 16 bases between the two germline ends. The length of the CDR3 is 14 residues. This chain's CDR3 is CASTYNGGGNEQFF. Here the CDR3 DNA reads TGTGCCAGCACGTACAATGGAGGGGGCAATGAGCAGTTCTTC.

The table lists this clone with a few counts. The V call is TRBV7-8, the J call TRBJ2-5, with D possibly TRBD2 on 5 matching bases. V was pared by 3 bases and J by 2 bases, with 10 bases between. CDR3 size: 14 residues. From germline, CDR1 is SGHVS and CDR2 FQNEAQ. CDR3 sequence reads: CASSLSLAQETQYF. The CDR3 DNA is TGTGCCAGCAGCTTGAGCCTAGCACAAGAGACCCAGTACTTC.

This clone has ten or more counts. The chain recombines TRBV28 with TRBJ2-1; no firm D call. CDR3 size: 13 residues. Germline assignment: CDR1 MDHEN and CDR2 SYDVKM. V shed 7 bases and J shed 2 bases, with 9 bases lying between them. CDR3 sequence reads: CASNLGTYNEQFF. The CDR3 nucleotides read TGTGCCAGCAACCTGGGGACCTACAATGAGCAGTTCTTC.

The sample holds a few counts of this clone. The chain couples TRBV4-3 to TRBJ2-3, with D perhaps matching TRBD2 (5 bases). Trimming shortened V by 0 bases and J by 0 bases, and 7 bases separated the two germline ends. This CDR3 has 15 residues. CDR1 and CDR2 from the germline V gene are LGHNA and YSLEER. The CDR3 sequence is CASSQDGRSTDTQYF. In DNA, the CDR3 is TGCGCCAGCAGCCAAGATGGGAGAAGCACAGATACGCAGTATTTT.

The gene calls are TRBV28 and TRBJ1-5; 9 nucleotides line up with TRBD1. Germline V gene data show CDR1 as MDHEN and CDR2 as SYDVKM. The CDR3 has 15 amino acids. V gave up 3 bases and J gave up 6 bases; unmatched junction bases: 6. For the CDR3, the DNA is TGTGCCAGCAGTTTGAGGACAGGGGTTGTTCAGCCCCAGCATTTT. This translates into CASSLRTGVVQPQHF.

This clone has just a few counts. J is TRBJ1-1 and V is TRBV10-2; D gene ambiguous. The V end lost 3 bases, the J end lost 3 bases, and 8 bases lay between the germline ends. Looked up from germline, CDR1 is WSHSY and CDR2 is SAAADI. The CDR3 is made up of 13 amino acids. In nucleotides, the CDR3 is TGCGCCAGCAGTGAAATCTCGGACACTGAAGCTTTCTTT. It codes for CASSEISDTEAFF.

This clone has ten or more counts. Here the CDR3 DNA reads TGCGCCAGCAGCTCCTTCCGGGACAGCTCCTACGAGCAGTACTTC. Its protein product is CASSSFRDSSYEQYF. The rearrangement uses TRBV5-1 and TRBJ2-7; 7 nucleotides match TRBD1. Germline V gives CDR1 SGHRS, CDR2 YFSETQ. CDR3 size: 15 residues. With 3 bases clipped from V and 0 bases from J, the junction kept 6 bases outside the gene matches.

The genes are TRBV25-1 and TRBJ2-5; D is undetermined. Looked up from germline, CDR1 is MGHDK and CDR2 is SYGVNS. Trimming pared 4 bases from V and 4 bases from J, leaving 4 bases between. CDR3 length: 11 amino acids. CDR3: CASSVRETQYF. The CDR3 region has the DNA TGTGCCAGCAGTGTAAGAGAGACCCAGTACTTC.

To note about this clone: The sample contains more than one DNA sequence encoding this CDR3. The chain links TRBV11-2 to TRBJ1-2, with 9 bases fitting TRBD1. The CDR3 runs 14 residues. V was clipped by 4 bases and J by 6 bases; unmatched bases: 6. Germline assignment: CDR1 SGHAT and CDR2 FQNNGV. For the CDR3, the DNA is TGTGCCAGCAGCTCCAACAGGGGGCTGGATGGCTACACCTTC. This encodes CASSSNRGLDGYTF.

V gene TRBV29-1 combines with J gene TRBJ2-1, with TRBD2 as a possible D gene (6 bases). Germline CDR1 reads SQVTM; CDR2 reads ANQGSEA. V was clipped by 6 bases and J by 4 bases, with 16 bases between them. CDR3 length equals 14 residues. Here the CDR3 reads CSVAGEALYNEQFF. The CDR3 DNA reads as TGCAGCGTAGCCGGGGAGGCCCTTTACAATGAGCAGTTCTTC.